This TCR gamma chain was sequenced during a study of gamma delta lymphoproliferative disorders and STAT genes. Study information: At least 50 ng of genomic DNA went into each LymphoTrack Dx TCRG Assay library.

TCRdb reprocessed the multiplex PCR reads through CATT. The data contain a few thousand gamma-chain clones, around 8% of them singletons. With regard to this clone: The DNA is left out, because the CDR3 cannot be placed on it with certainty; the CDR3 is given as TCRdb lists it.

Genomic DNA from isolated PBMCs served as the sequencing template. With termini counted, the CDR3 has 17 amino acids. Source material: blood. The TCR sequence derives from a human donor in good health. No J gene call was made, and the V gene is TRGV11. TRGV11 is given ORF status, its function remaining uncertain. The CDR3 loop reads CTTVPAGLGTTGWFKIF.